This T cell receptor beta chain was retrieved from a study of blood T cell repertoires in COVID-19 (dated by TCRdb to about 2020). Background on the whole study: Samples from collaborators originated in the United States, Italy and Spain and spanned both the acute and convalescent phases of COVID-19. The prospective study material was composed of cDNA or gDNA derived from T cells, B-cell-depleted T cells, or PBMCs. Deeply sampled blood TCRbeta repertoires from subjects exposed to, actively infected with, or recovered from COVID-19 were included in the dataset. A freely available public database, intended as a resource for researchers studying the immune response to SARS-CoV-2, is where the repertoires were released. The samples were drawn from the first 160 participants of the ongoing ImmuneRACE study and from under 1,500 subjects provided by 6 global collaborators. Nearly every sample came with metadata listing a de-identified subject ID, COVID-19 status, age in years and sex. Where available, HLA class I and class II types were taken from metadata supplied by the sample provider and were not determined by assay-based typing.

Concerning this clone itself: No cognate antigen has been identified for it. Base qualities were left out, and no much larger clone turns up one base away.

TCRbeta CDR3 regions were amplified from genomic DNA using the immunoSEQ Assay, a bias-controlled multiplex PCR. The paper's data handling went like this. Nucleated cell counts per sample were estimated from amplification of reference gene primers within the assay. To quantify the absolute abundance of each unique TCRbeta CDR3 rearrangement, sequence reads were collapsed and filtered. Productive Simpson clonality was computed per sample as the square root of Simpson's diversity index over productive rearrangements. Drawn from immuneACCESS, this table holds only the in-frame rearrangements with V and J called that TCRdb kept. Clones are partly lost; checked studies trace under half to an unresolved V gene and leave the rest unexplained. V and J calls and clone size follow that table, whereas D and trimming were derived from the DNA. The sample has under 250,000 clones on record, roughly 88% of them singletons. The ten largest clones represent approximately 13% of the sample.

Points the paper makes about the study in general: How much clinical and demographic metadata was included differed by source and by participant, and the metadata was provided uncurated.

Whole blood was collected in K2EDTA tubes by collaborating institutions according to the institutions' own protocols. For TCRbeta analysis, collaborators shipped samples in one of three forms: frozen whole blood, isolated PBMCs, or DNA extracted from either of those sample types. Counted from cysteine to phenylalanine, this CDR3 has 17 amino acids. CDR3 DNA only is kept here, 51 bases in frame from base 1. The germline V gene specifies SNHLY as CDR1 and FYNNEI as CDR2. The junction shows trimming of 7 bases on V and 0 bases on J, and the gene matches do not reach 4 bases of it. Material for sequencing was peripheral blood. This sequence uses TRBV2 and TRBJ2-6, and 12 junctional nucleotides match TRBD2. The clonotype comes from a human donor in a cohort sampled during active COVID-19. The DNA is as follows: TGTGCCAGCAATCTAGCGGGAGGGAACTCTGGGGCCAACGTCCTGACTTTC. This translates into CASNLAGGNSGANVLTF.